These T cell receptor beta chains were read from a single sample in a study of blood T cells in healthy people across ages. TCRdb fed the 5' RACE reads into MiXCR, producing one record per CDR3 protein. This table holds roughly 1,100,000 distinct CDR3 sequences, under 30% found once. A further study also used this sample, focusing on T cells of mothers and their children.

The sequencing sample was made of blood. The receptors were gathered from a girl aged 2 to 9 in good health. The CDR3 runs from the conserved cysteine through the conserved F or W. The D gene is left open where the match is weak. A row's size may be missing; if present it is once, few, many or a size class.

few	TRBJ2-1	TRBV28	TRBD2	CASNPAGGYNEQFF	TGTGCCAGCAACCCCGCGGGAGGGTACAATGAGCAGTTCTTC
many	TRBJ1-4	TRBV7-2	NA	CASSTGTNEKLFF	TGTGCCAGCAGCACCGGGACAAACGAAAAACTGTTTTTT
NA	TRBJ2-1	TRBV5-1	NA	CASSLAEVSRQFF	TGCGCCAGCAGCTTGGCCGAGGTTAGTAGGCAGTTCTTC
few	TRBJ2-2	TRBV28	TRBD1	CASSLGGQGHGELFF	TGTGCCAGCAGTTTGGGGGGACAGGGTCACGGGGAGCTGTTTTTT
NA	TRBJ1-4	TRBV19	NA	CASRDNRSAFIGELFF	TGTGCCAGTAGAGACAACAGGTCTGCGTTTATTGGAGAACTGTTTTTT
NA	TRBJ2-7	TRBV7-9	TRBD2	CASSLQPGLVYEQYF	TGTGCCAGCAGCTTACAGCCGGGACTAGTATACGAGCAGTACTTC
once	TRBJ2-1	TRBV6-5	NA	CASSPPQAYNEQFF	TGTGCCAGCAGTCCCCCGCAGGCCTACAATGAGCAGTTCTTC
few	TRBJ2-2	TRBV19	NA	CASSIDHTGELFF	TGTGCCAGTAGTATAGATCACACCGGGGAGCTGTTTTTT
few	TRBJ1-1	TRBV4-3	NA	CASSHSDRGLNTEAFF	TGCGCCAGCAGCCACTCAGATCGGGGACTGAACACTGAAGCTTTCTTT
few	TRBJ1-2	TRBV11-2	TRBD1	CASSLGRTGENGYTF	TGTGCCAGCAGCTTAGGGAGGACAGGGGAGAATGGCTACACCTTC
NA	TRBJ2-7	TRBV6-1	NA	CASLRQVSYEQYF	TGTGCCAGCCTTAGACAGGTCTCCTACGAGCAGTACTTC
many	TRBJ2-2	TRBV29-1	NA	CSVGRNTGELFF	TGCAGCGTTGGGCGGAACACCGGGGAGCTGTTTTTT
few	TRBJ2-1	TRBV20-1	NA	CSARGPEGSYNEQFF	TGCAGTGCTAGAGGACCTGAGGGCTCCTACAATGAGCAGTTCTTC
NA	TRBJ1-5	TRBV5-1	TRBD1	CASNLTGDSNQPQHF	TGCGCCAGCAACTTGACAGGGGATAGTAATCAGCCCCAGCATTTT
few	TRBJ2-5	TRBV7-3	NA	CASSPLAERKETQYF	TGTGCCAGCAGCCCTCTTGCGGAACGGAAAGAGACCCAGTACTTC
NA	TRBJ1-1	TRBV2	NA	CASSAAPGGGTEAFF	TGTGCCAGCAGTGCGGCCCCTGGGGGGGGCACTGAAGCTTTCTTT
NA	TRBJ2-5	TRBV3-1	NA	CASTTSEGGYQGTQYF	TGTGCCAGCACCACATCCGAGGGGGGGTACCAAGGGACCCAGTACTTC
NA	TRBJ2-7	TRBV5-1	NA	CASSLDAPGVSRSYEQYF	TGCGCCAGCAGCTTGGATGCGCCGGGCGTTTCCCGATCCTACGAGCAGTACTTC
NA	TRBJ1-3	TRBV13	NA	CASSFPGQGVGNTIYF	TGTGCCAGCAGCTTCCCCGGCCAAGGGGTGGGAAACACCATATATTTT
few	TRBJ2-1	TRBV29-1	TRBD1	CSVRDRVDEQFF	TGCAGCGTTCGTGACAGGGTGGATGAGCAGTTCTTC
NA	TRBJ2-3	TRBV4-1	NA	CASSQDRPSYADTQYF	TGCGCCAGCAGCCAAGATCGGCCTAGCTACGCAGATACGCAGTATTTT
NA	TRBJ2-3	TRBV5-1	TRBD2	CASSLGLAESTDTQYF	TGCGCCAGCAGCTTGGGACTAGCGGAGAGTACAGATACGCAGTATTTT
few	TRBJ1-4	TRBV9	NA	CASSRVPHEKLFF	TGTGCCAGCAGCCGCGTCCCTCATGAAAAACTGTTTTTT
NA	TRBJ2-1	TRBV11-2	NA	CASSGSSNEQFF	TGTGCCAGCTCGGGCAGCAGCAATGAGCAGTTCTTC
NA	TRBJ2-7	TRBV7-8	NA	CASSPMAGGAYEQYF	TGTGCCAGCAGCCCAATGGCTGGGGGGGCTTACGAGCAGTACTTC
few	TRBJ1-1	TRBV19	NA	CASTFGLINTEAFF	TGTGCCAGTACCTTTGGACTGATTAACACTGAAGCCTTCTTT
NA	TRBJ1-2	TRBV5-6	NA	CASSWRSNYGYTF	TGTGCCAGCAGCTGGAGGTCTAACTATGGCTACACCTTC
few	TRBJ2-5	TRBV24-1	NA	CATSVPAQETQYF	NA
NA	TRBJ2-1	TRBV24-1	TRBD2	CATSDYLAGGHNEQFF	TGTGCCACCAGTGATTACCTAGCGGGGGGGCACAATGAGCAGTTCTTC
few	TRBJ1-3	TRBV12-3/TRBV12-4	NA	CASSLGVAAGNTIYF	TGTGCCAGCAGTTTAGGGGTTGCAGCTGGAAACACCATATATTTT
few	TRBJ1-2	TRBV7-2	NA	CASSLSFPERESNYGYTF	TGTGCCAGCAGCTTATCCTTTCCGGAACGGGAATCTAACTATGGCTACACCTTC
few	TRBJ2-1	TRBV27	TRBD2	CASSLYTSGSLHEQFF	TGTGCCAGCAGTTTATATACTAGCGGGAGTCTACATGAGCAGTTCTTC
NA	TRBJ1-5	TRBV7-2	NA	CASSLALGGVQPQHF	TGTGCCAGCAGCTTAGCCTTAGGGGGGGTCCAGCCCCAGCATTTT
few	TRBJ2-7	TRBV2	NA	CASSEVTPSYEQYF	TGTGCCAGCAGTGAGGTTACACCCTCCTACGAGCAGTACTTC
few	TRBJ2-6	TRBV9	NA	CASSVGSSGANVLTF	TGCGCCAGCAGCGTGGGAAGCTCTGGGGCCAACGTCCTGACTTTC
NA	TRBJ2-1	TRBV7-2	NA	CASSPGFGSYNEQFF	TGTGCCAGCAGCCCTGGATTTGGCTCCTACAATGAGCAGTTCTTC
few	TRBJ1-1	TRBV29-1	NA	CSVYVQDFAEAFF	TGCAGCGTTTATGTCCAGGATTTTGCTGAAGCTTTCTTT
NA	TRBJ2-1	TRBV28	TRBD1	CASGLGQGSSYNEQFF	TGTGCCAGCGGCCTCGGACAGGGCAGCTCCTACAATGAGCAGTTCTTC
NA	TRBJ1-6	TRBV2	NA	CASSRDQLSSYNSPLHF	TGTGCCAGCAGTCGGGACCAACTGAGCTCCTATAATTCACCCCTCCACTTT
NA	TRBJ2-1	TRBV18	NA	CASSPLAPHSYNEQFF	TGTGCCAGCTCACCACTAGCACCCCATTCCTACAATGAGCAGTTCTTC
NA	TRBJ2-7	TRBV29-1	NA	CSVVQGLSYEQYF	TGCAGCGTTGTGCAGGGGCTCTCCTACGAGCAGTACTTC
NA	TRBJ1-3	TRBV12-3/TRBV12-4	TRBD1	CASSYDRARGNTIYF	TGTGCCAGCAGTTACGACAGGGCTCGTGGAAACACCATATATTTT
few	TRBJ2-5	TRBV18	NA	CASSPRAAVQETQYF	TGTGCCAGCTCCCCGCGCGCGGCAGTACAAGAGACCCAGTACTTC
few	TRBJ2-1	TRBV4-1	NA	CASSDDREQFF	TGCGCCAGCAGCGACGACAGGGAGCAGTTCTTC
NA	TRBJ2-5	TRBV4-1	NA	CASSQVGKRGSQETQYF	TGCGCCAGCAGCCAAGTTGGTAAAAGGGGTTCCCAAGAGACCCAGTACTTC
NA	TRBJ1-4	TRBV6-5	NA	CASSYNGGEGEKLFF	TGTGCCAGCAGTTATAATGGGGGCGAAGGTGAAAAACTGTTTTTT
NA	TRBJ1-4	TRBV20-1	NA	CSATTHPGEKLFF	TGCAGTGCTACCACCCACCCGGGTGAAAAACTGTTTTTT
NA	TRBJ1-1	TRBV29-1	NA	CSVDVPGTEAFF	TGCAGCGTTGATGTCCCGGGCACTGAAGCTTTCTTT
NA	TRBJ2-1	TRBV7-8	TRBD2	CASSLGGRETNEQFF	TGTGCCAGCAGCTTAGGCGGGAGGGAAACCAATGAGCAGTTCTTC
NA	TRBJ2-1	TRBV24-1	NA	CATSDWTASEQFF	TGTGCCACCAGTGATTGGACCGCTAGTGAGCAGTTCTTC
NA	TRBJ2-3	TRBV12-3/TRBV12-4	NA	CASNPGSPHRGDTQYF	TGTGCCAGCAATCCCGGATCGCCCCACCGGGGAGATACGCAGTATTTT